This T cell receptor (beta chain) stems from a study of persistence of HIV-infected CD4 T cells. Sequencing used immunoSEQ version 4 in survey mode. The data were produced by immunoSEQ multiplex PCR, yet TCRdb's version contains in-frame clones alone and is incomplete. The sample shows 30,000 to 45,000 clones, 75% to 90% of them seen only once. Study results and limitations: Rare CMV-responding cells carrying HIV-1 proviruses were not analyzed separately for TCR.

An overlapping HIV-1 Gag peptide pool stimulated these cells at about 0.9 ug/peptide/mL. CD40L-negative CD69-negative CD45RO-high memory CD4+ T cells were sorted as populations depleted of antigen-responding cells. For at least 4 years, plasma HIV-1 RNA was undetectable (<50 copies/mL). Donors had CD4+ T cell counts above 400 cells/uL and were CMV-seropositive. Anti-CD28/CD49d costimulation, CD40-blocking antibody and enfuvirtide were given to CD8-depleted PBMCs for under 20 hours. The CDR3 sequence is 14 residues long. Germline assignment: CDR1 MNHEY and CDR2 SMNVEV (reference sequence). Trimming removed 6 bases at V and 7 bases at J, with 18 bases between. About this clone itself: Its antigen remains unidentified.

This receptor was identified in an adult with HIV. The donor label of this sample is uncertain. The chain uses TRBV27 and TRBJ1-2; D perhaps matches TRBD1 (6 bases). Sequencing was performed on cultured CD4+ T cells from PBMCs, taken from a patient who received antiretroviral therapy. DNA for the CDR3: TGTGCCAGCAGGGAGCCGGGGGGCAAGGTTGGCTACACCTTC. It encodes CASREPGGKVGYTF.